The clone carrying this TCR beta chain was found a few times. Sample-barcoded 5' priming and a J-beta primer mix drove a second PCR of roughly 7 to 11 cycles. TCRdb called the 5' RACE reads again in MiXCR, with one record for every CDR3 protein. The sample lists 450,000 to 600,000 distinct CDR3 sequences, about 25% occurring once. This sample is part of a study of blood T cells in healthy people across ages. The CDR3 has 12 amino acids. Looked up from germline, CDR1 is PRHDT and CDR2 is FYEKMQ (reference sequence). The V and J ends lost 5 bases and 13 bases, in that order; junction bases with no gene match: 8. The sample also formed part of further work on T cells of mothers and their children.

The TCR originated in a boy aged 2 to 9 in good health. This rearrangement joins TRBV13 to TRBJ2-5; 9 bases match TRBD1. The sample comprised blood. CDR3: CASSKEWTGVYF. The CDR3 DNA reads as TGTGCCAGCAGCAAAGAATGGACAGGGGTGTACTTC. Together with reference TRBV13 and TRBJ2-5, the CDR3 gives the full variable domain: AAGVIQSPRHLIKEKRETATLKCYPIPRHDTVYWYQQGPGQDPQFLISFYEKMQSDKGSIPDRFSAQQFSDYHSELNMSSLELGDSALYFCASSKEWTGVYFGPGTRLLVL.